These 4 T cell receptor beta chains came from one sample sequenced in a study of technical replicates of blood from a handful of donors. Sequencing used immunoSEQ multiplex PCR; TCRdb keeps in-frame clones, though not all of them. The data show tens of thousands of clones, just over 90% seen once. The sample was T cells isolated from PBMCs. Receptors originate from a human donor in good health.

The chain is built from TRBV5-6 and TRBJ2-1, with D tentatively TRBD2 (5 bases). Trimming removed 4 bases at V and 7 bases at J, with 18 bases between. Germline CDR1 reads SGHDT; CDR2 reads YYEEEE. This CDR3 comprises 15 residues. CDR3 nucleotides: TGTGCCAGCAGCCGTGAGCAGCGGATTATAAATGAGCAGTTCTTC. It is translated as CASSREQRIINEQFF.

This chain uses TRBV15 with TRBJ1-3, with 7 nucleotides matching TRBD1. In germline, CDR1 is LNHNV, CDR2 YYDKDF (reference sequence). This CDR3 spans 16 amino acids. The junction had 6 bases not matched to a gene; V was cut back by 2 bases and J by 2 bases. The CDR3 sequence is CATSRPTDRAGNTIYF. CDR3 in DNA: TGTGCCACCAGCAGACCTACCGACAGGGCTGGAAACACCATATATTTT. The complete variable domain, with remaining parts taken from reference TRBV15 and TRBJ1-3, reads DAMVIQNPRYQVTQFGKPVTLSCSQTLNHNVMYWYQQKSSQAPKLLFHYYDKDFNNEADTPDNFQSRRPNTSFCFLDIRSPGLGDTAMYLCATSRPTDRAGNTIYFGEGSWLTVV.

CDR3 region: CASPGNEQFF. For the CDR3, the DNA is TGTGCCAGCCCAGGCAATGAGCAGTTCTTC. The genes are TRBV7-2 and TRBJ2-1, with D unresolved. This CDR3 spans 10 amino acids. Trimming cost V 8 bases and J 6 bases, with 5 bases left between them. CDR1 is SGHTA, CDR2 FQGNSA, per germline.

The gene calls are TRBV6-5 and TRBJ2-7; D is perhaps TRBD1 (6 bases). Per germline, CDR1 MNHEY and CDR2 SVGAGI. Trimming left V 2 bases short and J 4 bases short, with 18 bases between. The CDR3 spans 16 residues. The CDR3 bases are TGTGCCAGCAGTTACAGTATCCTACGGACAGTGTACGAGCAGTACTTC. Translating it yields CASSYSILRTVYEQYF.